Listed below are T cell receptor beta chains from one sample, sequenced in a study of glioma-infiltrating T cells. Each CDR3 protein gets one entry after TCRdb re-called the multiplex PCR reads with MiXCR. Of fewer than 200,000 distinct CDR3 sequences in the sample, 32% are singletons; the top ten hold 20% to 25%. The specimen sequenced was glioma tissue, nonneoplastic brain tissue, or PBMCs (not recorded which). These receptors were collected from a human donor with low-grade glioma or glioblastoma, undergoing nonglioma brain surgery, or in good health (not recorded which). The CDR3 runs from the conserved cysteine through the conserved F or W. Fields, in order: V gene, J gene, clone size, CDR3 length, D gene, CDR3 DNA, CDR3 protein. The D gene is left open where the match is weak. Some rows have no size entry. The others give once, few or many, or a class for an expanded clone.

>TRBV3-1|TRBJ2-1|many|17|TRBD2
TGTGCCAGCAGCCAAGAGTTTCGAGCGGGGCCCTACAATGAGCAGTTCTTC
CASSQEFRAGPYNEQFF
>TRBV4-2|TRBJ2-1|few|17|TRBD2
TGTGCCAGCAGCCAAACCGCCCTAGCGGGAGGGCCGGGTGAGCAGTTCTTC
CASSQTALAGGPGEQFF
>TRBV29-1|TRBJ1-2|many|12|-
TGCAGCGCGTCACAGGCTGGCTATGGCTACACCTTC
CSASQAGYGYTF
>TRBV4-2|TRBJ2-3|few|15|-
TGTGCCAGCAGGATCACTCCTGTCCCGGAAGGTACGCAGTATTTT
CASRITPVPEGTQYF
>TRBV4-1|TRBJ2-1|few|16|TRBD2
TGCGCCAGCAGCCCCAACCTAGCGGGAGTCAACAATGAGCAGTTCTTC
CASSPNLAGVNNEQFF
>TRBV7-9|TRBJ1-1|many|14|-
TGTGCCAGCAGCTCGGCCCTGGGGGCTTCTGAAGCTTTCTTT
CASSSALGASEAFF
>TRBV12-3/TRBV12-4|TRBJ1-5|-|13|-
TGTGCCAGCAGTTTGTTGGGGGATCAGCCCCAGCATTTT
CASSLLGDQPQHF
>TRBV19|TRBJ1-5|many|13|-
TGTGCGGGCGGGGGGTCCGGCAATCAGCCCCAGCATTTT
CAGGGSGNQPQHF
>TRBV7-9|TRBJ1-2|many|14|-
TGTGCCAGCAGCTTTGACTCAGGGGTTGGTGGCTACACCTTC
CASSFDSGVGGYTF
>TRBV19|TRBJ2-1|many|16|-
TGTGCCAGTAGTATAGTCTGGGACCTGTCCTACAATGAGCAGTTCTTC
CASSIVWDLSYNEQFF
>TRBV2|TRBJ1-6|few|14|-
TGTGCCAGCAGGGGGACGGATTATAATTCACCCCTCCACTTT
CASRGTDYNSPLHF
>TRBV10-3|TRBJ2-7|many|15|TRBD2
TGTGCCATCAGTTCTAGCGGGGCGTTGTCCTACGAGCAGTACTTC
CAISSSGALSYEQYF
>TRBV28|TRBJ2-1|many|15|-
TGTGCCAGCAGTTTATACTTGGACTCCTACAATGAGCAGTTCTTC
CASSLYLDSYNEQFF
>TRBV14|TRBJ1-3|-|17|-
TGTGCCAGCAGCCAAGATTGGGGCCATTCGCCTGGAAACACCATATATTTT
CASSQDWGHSPGNTIYF
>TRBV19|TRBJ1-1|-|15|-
TGTGCCAGTAGTAAGGCCCACGCGGTTGGCACTGAAGCTTTCTTT
CASSKAHAVGTEAFF
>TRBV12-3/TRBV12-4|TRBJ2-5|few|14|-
TGTGCCAGCAGTTTGCAGGGGAAGCAAGAGACCCAGTACTTC
CASSLQGKQETQYF
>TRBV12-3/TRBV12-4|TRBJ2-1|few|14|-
TGTGCCAGCACCCCCAGTGAAAAGAGAGCGCAGCAGTTCTTC
CASTPSEKRAQQFF
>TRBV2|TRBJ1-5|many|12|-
TGTGCCAGCAGTTCGGGCAATCAGCCCCAGCATTTT
CASSSGNQPQHF
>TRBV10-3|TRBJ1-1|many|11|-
TGTGCCACCGTGGGGTCCTATGAAGCTTTCTTT
CATVGSYEAFF
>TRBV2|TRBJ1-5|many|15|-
TGTGCCAGCACTGTCGTAGGTTGGGGCAATCAGCCCCAGCATTTT
CASTVVGWGNQPQHF
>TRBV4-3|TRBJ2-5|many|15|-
TGCGCCAGCAGCCAAGACAGGGATGCTAAAGAGACCCAGTACTTC
CASSQDRDAKETQYF
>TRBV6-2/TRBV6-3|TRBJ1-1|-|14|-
TGTGCCAGCAGTTACGGACGGACGAACACTGAAGCTTCCTTT
CASSYGRTNTEASF
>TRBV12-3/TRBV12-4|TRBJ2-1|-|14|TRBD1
TGTGCCAGCAGTTTGACAGGGTCTTACAATGAGCAGTTCTTC
CASSLTGSYNEQFF
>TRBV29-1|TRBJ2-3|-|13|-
TGCAGCGTTGATGCCACAAGGACAGATACGCAGTATTTT
CSVDATRTDTQYF
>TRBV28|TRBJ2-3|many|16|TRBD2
TGTGCCAGCAGTCTTCTAGCGGGAGGATCCACAGATACGCAGTATTTT
CASSLLAGGSTDTQYF
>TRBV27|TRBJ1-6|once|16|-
TGTTCCATCATTTTATATTCGTTATTCAGTAATTCACCCCTCCACTTT
CSIILYSLFSNSPLHF
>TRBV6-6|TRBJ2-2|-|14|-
TGTGCCAGCAGCCAACTAGAGAACACCGGGGAGATGTTTTTC
CASSQLENTGEMFF